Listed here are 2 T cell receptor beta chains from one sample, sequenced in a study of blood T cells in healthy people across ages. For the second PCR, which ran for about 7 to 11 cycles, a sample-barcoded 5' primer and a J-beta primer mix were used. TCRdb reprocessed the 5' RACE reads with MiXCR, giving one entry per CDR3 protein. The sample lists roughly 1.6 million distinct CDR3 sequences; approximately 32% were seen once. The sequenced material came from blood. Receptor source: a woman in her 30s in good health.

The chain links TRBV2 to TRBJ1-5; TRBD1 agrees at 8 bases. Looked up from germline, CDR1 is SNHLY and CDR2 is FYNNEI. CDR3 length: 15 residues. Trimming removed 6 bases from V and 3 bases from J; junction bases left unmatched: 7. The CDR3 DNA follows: TGTGCCAGCAGGTCCGGACAGGGAGACAATCAGCCCCAGCATTTT. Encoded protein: CASRSGQGDNQPQHF.

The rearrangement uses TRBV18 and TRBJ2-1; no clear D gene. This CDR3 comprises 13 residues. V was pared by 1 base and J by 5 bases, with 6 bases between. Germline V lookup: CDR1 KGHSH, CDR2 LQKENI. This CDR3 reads CASSPQRDNEQFF. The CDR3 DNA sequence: TGTGCCAGCTCACCACAAAGAGACAATGAGCAGTTCTTC.